This TCR beta chain was found in a study of shared clonotypes between healthy human individuals. Generated by immunoSEQ multiplex PCR, the TCRdb table keeps only in-frame clones and is missing some. The profile covers about 340,000 clones, with around four fifths appearing a single time and around 9.3% taken by the ten largest. The ends lost 5 bases at V and 0 bases at J; junction bases unmatched: 4. Germline lookup yields CDR1 PRHDT and CDR2 FYEKMQ (reference sequence). The CDR3 extends over 16 amino acids. Material: memory CD4+ T cells sorted from blood. Described subset: CD45RA-negative fraction. This rearrangement joins TRBV13 to TRBJ2-7, with 13 bases matching TRBD2. The TCR was taken from a man aged 25-45 years in good health. Written as DNA, the CDR3 is TGTGCCAGCAGCCTGACTAGCGGGAGGTCCTCCTACGAGCAGTACTTC. Its protein is CASSLTSGRSSYEQYF.